Listed here are 29 T cell receptor beta chains from one sample, sequenced in a study of shared clonotypes between healthy human individuals. Generated by immunoSEQ multiplex PCR, the TCRdb table keeps only in-frame clones and is missing some. The sample records about 700,000 clones, 92% being singletons. The naive CD8 subset, CD45RO-negative cells positively selected for CCR7, excluded terminally differentiated effector memory CD45RA+ cells. Sequencing was carried out using naive CD8+ T cells sorted from blood. The source is a man aged 25-45 years in good health.

This clone showed up just a few times. The sample has other DNA sequences that encode this CDR3 too. The chain couples TRBV10-1 to TRBJ2-7; D is unclear. CDR3 length: 11 amino acids. Trimming left V 3 bases short and J 3 bases short, with 3 bases between. Germline assignment: CDR1 WNHNN and CDR2 SYGVQD (reference sequence). CDR3 sequence: CASSDGYEQYF. Here the CDR3 DNA reads TGCGCCAGCAGTGACGGCTACGAGCAGTACTTC.

The chain couples TRBV9 to TRBJ2-7; 8 bases match TRBD2. V shed 0 bases, J shed 5 bases, and the junction held 7 bases outside the gene matches. The CDR3 runs 15 residues. Germline V gives CDR1 SGDLS, CDR2 YYNGEE. The CDR3 is CASSVAAGLADEQYF. CDR3 bases: TGTGCCAGCAGCGTAGCAGCAGGACTAGCCGACGAGCAGTACTTC.

Only one count was recorded for this clone. V usage is TRBV10-1 and J usage is TRBJ2-3; the D is unclear. CDR3 length: 14 residues. Trimming pared 7 bases from V and 2 bases from J, leaving 13 bases between. The germline gives CDR1 WNHNN, CDR2 SYGVQD (reference sequence). CDR3 DNA: TGCGCCAGCAAAGGCCTCCCGGACACAGATACGCAGTATTTT. Amino acid sequence: CASKGLPDTDTQYF.

This clone was observed a handful of times. The rearrangement joins TRBV30 to TRBJ2-5; D gene uncertain. Trimming pared 3 bases from V and 3 bases from J, leaving 2 bases between. CDR1 is GTSNPN, CDR2 SVGIG, per germline (reference sequence). The CDR3 contains 10 residues. The CDR3 sequence: CAWRKETQYF. The CDR3 DNA reads as TGTGCCTGGAGAAAAGAGACCCAGTACTTC.

This chain uses TRBV4-3 with TRBJ2-7; 9 nucleotides align to TRBD2. The CDR3 consists of 15 residues. Trimming cost V 2 bases and J 0 bases; bases outside gene matches: 2. Germline values: CDR1 LGHNA, CDR2 YSLEER. The CDR3 DNA follows: TGCGCCAGCAGCCAAATTAGCGGGAGCTCCTACGAGCAGTACTTC. As protein: CASSQISGSSYEQYF.

This chain joins TRBV7-8 and TRBJ2-3, with D perhaps TRBD1 (8 bases). The V end lost 5 bases, the J end lost 4 bases, and 16 bases lay between the germline ends. This CDR3 spans 15 amino acids. Per germline, CDR1 SGHVS and CDR2 FQNEAQ. In DNA, the CDR3 is TGTGCCAGCAGCCCAGCGGGACAGGTCCCAGATACGCAGTATTTT. Encoded protein: CASSPAGQVPDTQYF.

The rearrangement uses TRBV5-1 and TRBJ2-3; 12 nucleotides align to TRBD2. V lost 3 bases and J lost 0; bases outside the gene matches: 8. This CDR3 has 18 residues. Looked up from germline, CDR1 is SGHRS and CDR2 is YFSETQ. CDR3 DNA sequence: TGCGCCAGCAGCTCAACTAGCGGGAGGCGACCTAGCACAGATACGCAGTATTTT. Translated: CASSSTSGRRPSTDTQYF.

The chain combines TRBV9 with TRBJ2-1, with TRBD2 matching 13 bases. This CDR3 has 16 amino acids. CDR1 and CDR2 from the germline V gene are SGDLS and YYNGEE. J gave up 7 bases and V 3 bases, and 7 bases lay outside the gene matches. The CDR3 protein is CASSGRTSGRSNEQFF. In DNA form, the CDR3 reads TGTGCCAGCAGCGGCCGGACTAGCGGGAGAAGTAATGAGCAGTTCTTC.

This clone appeared once. This sequence joins TRBV14 and TRBJ2-7; 11 bases align to TRBD2. V shed 4 bases, J shed 2 bases, and the junction held 10 bases outside the gene matches. The CDR3 covers 17 residues. CDR1 SGHDN and CDR2 FVKESK come from the germline V gene. Written as DNA, the CDR3 is TGTGCCAGCAGCCTACTCGGCGGGACTAGCGGTACCTACGAGCAGTACTTC. Encoded protein: CASSLLGGTSGTYEQYF.

The chain couples TRBV19 to TRBJ2-1, with 9 positions matching TRBD1. This CDR3 has 15 residues. Germline V gene sequence: CDR1 LNHDA, CDR2 SQIVND (reference sequence). The V segment lost 1 base and the J segment 6 bases; nucleotides outside the gene matches: 4. The CDR3 sequence is CASSIGVGQGNEQFF. CDR3 bases: TGTGCCAGTAGTATAGGTGTGGGACAGGGCAATGAGCAGTTCTTC.

This chain uses TRBV7-3 with TRBJ2-1, with D perhaps TRBD1 (6 bases). The CDR3 totals 15 residues. Germline values: CDR1 SGHTA, CDR2 FQGTGA. V shed 2 bases and J shed 4 bases, with 12 bases lying between them. This chain's CDR3 is CASSLGLRGYNEQFF. The CDR3 nucleotides are TGTGCCAGCAGCTTAGGATTGAGGGGGTACAATGAGCAGTTCTTC.

Worth noting for this clone: Other DNA sequences from this sample encode an identical CDR3 as well. The J gene is TRBJ2-1, the V gene TRBV9; D call uncertain. CDR1 SGDLS and CDR2 YYNGEE come from the germline V gene. V dropped 4 bases and J dropped 4 bases, with 9 bases sitting between them. The CDR3 is 13 amino acids. The CDR3 DNA follows: TGTGCCAGCAGCCCCCCCGTGTACAATGAGCAGTTCTTC. It codes for CASSPPVYNEQFF.

This chain links TRBV27 with TRBJ2-7, with TRBD2 identical over 10 bases. Looked up from germline, CDR1 is MNHEY and CDR2 is SMNVEV (reference sequence). CDR3 size: 16 residues. The ends lost 6 bases at V and 3 bases at J; junction bases unmatched: 11. CDR3 DNA: TGTGCCAGCAGCTCCTCTTGGACTAGCGGAGACTACGAGCAGTACTTC. It translates to CASSSSWTSGDYEQYF.

The chain joins TRBV9 to TRBJ2-5; D perhaps matches TRBD1 (7 bases). Between the trimmed V and J ends, which lost 4 bases and 5 bases, there was a span of 18 bases. Per the germline V gene, CDR1 is SGDLS and CDR2 is YYNGEE. The CDR3 sequence is 15 residues long. CDR3 nucleotide sequence: TGTGCCAGCAGCCCTAGGGGGCGGGAATTCGAGACCCAGTACTTC. Encoded protein: CASSPRGREFETQYF.

This clone is a singleton in its sample. This chain connects TRBV29-1 to TRBJ2-2; 11 bases agree with TRBD2. Germline loops: CDR1 SQVTM, CDR2 ANQGSEA. The CDR3 length is 17 residues. After removal of 2 bases from V and 5 bases from J, the junction contained 10 bases not matched to a gene. CDR3 sequence: CSVERGTSGSPTGELFF. In nucleotides, the CDR3 is TGCAGCGTTGAAAGGGGGACTAGCGGCTCCCCAACCGGGGAGCTGTTTTTT.

The chain couples TRBV4-1 to TRBJ2-7; D not resolved. Germline lookup yields CDR1 MGHRA and CDR2 YSYEKL. V was shortened by 1 base and J by 5 bases, with 9 bases between the two germline ends. The CDR3 loop spans 13 amino acids. The CDR3 DNA is TGCGCCAGCAGCCAAGCCGAAGGGAACGAGCAGTACTTC. The encoded protein is CASSQAEGNEQYF.

The V gene is TRBV13, the J gene TRBJ2-1; tentatively, D is TRBD1 (6 bases). CDR1 and CDR2 from the germline V gene are PRHDT and FYEKMQ (reference sequence). This CDR3 is 14 amino acids long. V was shortened by 6 bases and J by 6 bases, with 15 bases between the two germline ends. The CDR3: CASSHSRGFNEQFF. The CDR3 DNA is TGTGCCAGCAGTCACTCCAGGGGCTTCAATGAGCAGTTCTTC. The complete variable domain, with remaining parts taken from reference TRBV13 and TRBJ2-1, reads AAGVIQSPRHLIKEKRETATLKCYPIPRHDTVYWYQQGPGQDPQFLISFYEKMQSDKGSIPDRFSAQQFSDYHSELNMSSLELGDSALYFCASSHSRGFNEQFFGPGTRLTVL.

The chain combines TRBV6-6 with TRBJ1-3; no reliable D call. V shed 6 bases and J shed 4 bases, with 10 bases lying between them. The CDR3 is 13 residues long. Germline loops: CDR1 MNHNY, CDR2 SVGAGI (reference sequence). CDR3 region: CASSYVTGNTIYF. The CDR3 DNA sequence: TGTGCCAGCAGCTACGTGACAGGAAACACCATATATTTT.

V and J are TRBV4-1 and TRBJ2-2; the match to TRBD1 covers 10 bases. CDR3 size: 16 residues. V shed 5 bases and J 7 bases; nucleotides not matched to a gene: 10. The V gene's germline CDR1 is MGHRA and CDR2 YSYEKL. The chain's CDR3 is CASSSRTGGVGGELFF. In DNA form, the CDR3 reads TGCGCCAGCAGCTCTCGGACAGGGGGGGTCGGCGGGGAGCTGTTTTTT.

The rearrangement uses TRBV27 and TRBJ2-2; D uncertain. CDR1 is MNHEY and CDR2 is SMNVEV in the germline V gene (reference sequence). The CDR3 is 15 amino acids. Trimming stripped 4 bases from V and 4 bases from J, with 13 bases between. CDR3: CASSSRTDGTGELFF. The CDR3 DNA reads as TGTGCCAGCAGTTCGCGCACGGATGGCACCGGGGAGCTGTTTTTT.

The rearrangement uses TRBV14 and TRBJ2-1; no reliable D call. CDR3 size: 15 residues. V was clipped by 2 bases and J by 1 base, with 9 bases between them. The germline gives CDR1 SGHDN, CDR2 FVKESK. The CDR3, as DNA: TGTGCCAGCAGCCAAATAGACGGGTCCTACAATGAGCAGTTCTTC. Translation: CASSQIDGSYNEQFF.

The chain links TRBV27 to TRBJ2-3, with 8 bases matching TRBD1. Germline V lookup: CDR1 MNHEY, CDR2 SMNVEV (reference sequence). After removal of 3 bases from V and 2 bases from J, the junction contained 7 bases not matched to a gene. This CDR3 is 16 amino acids long. The CDR3 here is CASSLKWTGNTDTQYF. CDR3 DNA sequence: TGTGCCAGCAGTTTGAAATGGACAGGGAACACAGATACGCAGTATTTT.

V gene TRBV7-8 combines with J gene TRBJ2-7; 11 bases agree with TRBD2. The CDR3 is made up of 15 amino acids. V trimming: 5 bases; J trimming: 2 bases; junction bases outside the gene matches: 5. Germline V CDR1 and CDR2: SGHVS, FQNEAQ. DNA for the CDR3: TGTGCCAGCAGCCAGTCTAGCGGGAGGACCTACGAGCAGTACTTC. This codes for CASSQSSGRTYEQYF.

This chain connects TRBV7-2 to TRBJ2-4, with 9 nucleotides matching TRBD2. J gave up 4 bases and V 4 bases, and 14 bases lay outside the gene matches. The CDR3 is 18 residues long. Germline V gives CDR1 SGHTA, CDR2 FQGNSA. CDR3 nucleotide sequence: TGTGCCAGCAGCTACCCTTTACGGGCGGGAGGGCCGAAAAACATTCAGTACTTC. This gives the protein CASSYPLRAGGPKNIQYF.

This chain uses TRBV4-1 with TRBJ1-1, with a tentative D call TRBD1 (5 bases). Germline V lookup: CDR1 MGHRA, CDR2 YSYEKL. The CDR3 spans 14 residues. Trimming stripped 3 bases from V and 5 bases from J, with 13 bases between. This chain's CDR3 is CASSQGDRPTEAFF. The CDR3 bases are TGCGCCAGCAGCCAGGGAGACAGACCTACTGAAGCTTTCTTT.

V gene TRBV19 combines with J gene TRBJ1-1; D uncertain. This CDR3 is built from 12 residues. The V gene lost 8 bases and the J gene lost 3 bases, with 10 bases spanning the gap. From germline, CDR1 is LNHDA and CDR2 SQIVND (reference sequence). The CDR3 coding sequence is TGTGCCAGTGGATTCGTTTACACTGAAGCTTTCTTT. This codes for CASGFVYTEAFF.

The chain uses TRBV23-1 and TRBJ1-5, with 7 nucleotides matching TRBD1. TRBV23-1 is labeled an ORF, and its function is uncertain. The CDR3 consists of 14 residues. The trim removed 8 bases at V and 1 base at J, leaving 5 bases unmatched. CDR3 sequence (DNA): TGCGCCAGCTCCCCGACAGGGAGCAATCAGCCCCAGCATTTT. Residues: CASSPTGSNQPQHF.

The chain links TRBV2 to TRBJ2-3; 13 bases fit TRBD2. The CDR3 totals 18 residues. J gave up 4 bases and V 10 bases, and 17 bases lay outside the gene matches. Germline lookup yields CDR1 SNHLY and CDR2 FYNNEI. CDR3 sequence (DNA): TGTGCCACCAGCTATAGACTAGCGGGAGGCTTTGGGGCAGATACGCAGTATTTT. Translation: CATSYRLAGGFGADTQYF. The entire variable domain, with the rest obtained from reference TRBV2 and TRBJ2-3, is as follows: EPEVTQTPSHQVTQMGQEVILRCVPISNHLYFYWYRQILGQKVEFLVSFYNNEISEKSEIFDDQFSVERPDGSNFTLKIRSTKLEDSAMYFCATSYRLAGGFGADTQYFGPGTRLTVL.

This chain connects TRBV9 to TRBJ2-2; tentative D call: TRBD2 (6 bases). This CDR3 is built from 15 residues. Trimming removed 0 bases from V and 6 bases from J, with 12 bases in between. Germline CDR1 is SGDLS and CDR2 is YYNGEE. The CDR3, as DNA: TGTGCCAGCAGCGTAGCTTTGCGGGACGCCGGGGAGCTGTTTTTT. It translates to CASSVALRDAGELFF.